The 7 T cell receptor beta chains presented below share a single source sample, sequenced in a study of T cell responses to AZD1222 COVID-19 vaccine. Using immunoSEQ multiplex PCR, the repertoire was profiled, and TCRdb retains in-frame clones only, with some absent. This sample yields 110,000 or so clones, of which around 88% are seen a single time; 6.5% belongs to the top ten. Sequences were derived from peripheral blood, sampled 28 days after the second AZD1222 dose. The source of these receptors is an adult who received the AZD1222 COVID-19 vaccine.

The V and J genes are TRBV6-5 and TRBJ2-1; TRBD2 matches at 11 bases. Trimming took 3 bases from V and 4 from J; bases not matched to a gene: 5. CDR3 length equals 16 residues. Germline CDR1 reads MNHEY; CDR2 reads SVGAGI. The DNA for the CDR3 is TGTGCCAGCAGTTATACCGGGACTAGCGGTTACAATGAGCAGTTCTTC. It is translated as CASSYTGTSGYNEQFF.

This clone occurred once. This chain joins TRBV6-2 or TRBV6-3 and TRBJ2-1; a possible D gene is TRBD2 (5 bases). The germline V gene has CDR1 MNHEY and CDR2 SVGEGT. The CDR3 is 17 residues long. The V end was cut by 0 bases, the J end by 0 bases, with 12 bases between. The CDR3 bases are TGTGCCAGCAGTTACTCGGACTCTACCTACTCCTACAATGAGCAGTTCTTC. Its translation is CASSYSDSTYSYNEQFF.

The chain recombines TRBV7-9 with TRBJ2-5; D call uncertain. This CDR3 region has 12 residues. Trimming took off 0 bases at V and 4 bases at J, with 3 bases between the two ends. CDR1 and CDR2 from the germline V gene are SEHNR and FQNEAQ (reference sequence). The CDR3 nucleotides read TGTGCCAGCAGCTTAGCAGCAGAGACCCAGTACTTC. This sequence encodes CASSLAAETQYF.

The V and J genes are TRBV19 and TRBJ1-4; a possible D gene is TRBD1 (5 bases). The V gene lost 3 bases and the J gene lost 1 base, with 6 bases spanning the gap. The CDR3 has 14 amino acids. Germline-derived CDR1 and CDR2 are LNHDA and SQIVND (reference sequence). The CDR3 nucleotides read TGTGCCAGTAGTATGACAGTAACTAATGAAAAACTGTTTTTT. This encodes CASSMTVTNEKLFF.

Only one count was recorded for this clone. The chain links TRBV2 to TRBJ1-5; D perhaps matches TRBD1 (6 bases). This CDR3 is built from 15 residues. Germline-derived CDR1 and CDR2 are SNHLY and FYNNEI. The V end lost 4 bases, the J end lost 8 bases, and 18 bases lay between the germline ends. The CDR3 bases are TGTGCCAGCAGTGGAATACAGGGAAAAACGGAGCCCCAGCATTTT. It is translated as CASSGIQGKTEPQHF.

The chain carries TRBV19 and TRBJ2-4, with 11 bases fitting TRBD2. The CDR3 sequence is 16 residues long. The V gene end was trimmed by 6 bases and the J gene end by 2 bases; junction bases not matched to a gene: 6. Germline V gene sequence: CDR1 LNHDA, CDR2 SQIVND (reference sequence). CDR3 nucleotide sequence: TGTGCCAGTAGCACTAGCGGGGGTGTGACCAAAAACATTCAGTACTTC. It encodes CASSTSGGVTKNIQYF.

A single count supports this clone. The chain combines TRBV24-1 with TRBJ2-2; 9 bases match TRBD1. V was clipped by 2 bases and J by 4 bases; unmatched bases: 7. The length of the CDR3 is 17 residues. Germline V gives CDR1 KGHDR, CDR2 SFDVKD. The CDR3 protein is CATSDSKTGGVTGELFF. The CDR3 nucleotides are TGTGCCACCAGTGATTCAAAGACAGGGGGGGTCACCGGGGAGCTGTTTTTT.